These 25 T cell receptor beta chains share one sample of origin, sequenced in a study of glioma-infiltrating T cells after dendritic cell vaccination. Method: immunoSEQ multiplex PCR; TCRdb's copy keeps in-frame clones and lacks some. The table records more than 100,000 clones, about four fifths of them present only once. This sample comprised blood, obtained before dendritic cell vaccination. The receptors come from a human donor with glioblastoma.

The chain couples TRBV5-1 to TRBJ1-1, with 7 positions matching TRBD1. The junction had 8 bases not matched to a gene; V was cut back by 4 bases and J by 5 bases. This CDR3 region has 14 residues. Germline-derived CDR1 and CDR2 are SGHRS and YFSETQ. CDR3 nucleotide sequence: TGCGCCAGCAGCCCGTTCGACAGGGATACTGAAGCTTTCTTT. Amino acid sequence: CASSPFDRDTEAFF.

CDR3 DNA sequence: TGTGCCACCAGCAGAGGGGGGGACAGTCGACTCTATGGCTACACCTTC. The encoded protein is CATSRGGDSRLYGYTF. This rearrangement joins TRBV15 to TRBJ1-2, with 7 bases matching TRBD1. Germline V CDR1 and CDR2: LNHNV, YYDKDF (reference sequence). The CDR3 totals 16 residues. V shed 1 base, J shed 4 bases, and the junction held 9 bases outside the gene matches.

This sequence joins TRBV6-5 and TRBJ1-5; 10 bases fit TRBD1. Germline V lookup: CDR1 MNHEY, CDR2 SVGAGI. V shed 6 bases, J shed 3 bases, and the junction held 2 bases outside the gene matches. The CDR3 loop spans 14 amino acids. In DNA form, the CDR3 reads TGTGCCAGCAGGGGACAGGGGATCAATCAGCCCCAGCATTTT. Translating gives CASRGQGINQPQHF.

The chain recombines TRBV6-5 with TRBJ1-6, with 7 nucleotides matching TRBD1. V dropped 4 bases and J dropped 6; count of bases not matched to a gene: 3. The CDR3 is 14 amino acids. Germline-derived CDR1 and CDR2 are MNHEY and SVGAGI. CDR3 residues: CASSLTGSNSPLHF. The CDR3 coding sequence is TGTGCCAGCAGTTTGACAGGGTCTAATTCACCCCTCCACTTT.

The rearrangement links TRBV11-3 to TRBJ2-2, with D possibly being TRBD2 (6 bases). CDR3 size: 15 residues. Per the germline V gene, CDR1 is SGHNT and CDR2 is YENEEA. V was clipped by 0 bases and J by 5 bases, with 10 bases between them. The CDR3 DNA reads TGTGCCAGCAGCTTAGATGGCGGGATAACCGGGGAGCTGTTTTTT. Translation: CASSLDGGITGELFF.

The rearrangement joins TRBV6-6 to TRBJ1-5, with D possibly being TRBD1 (5 bases). The V gene's germline CDR1 is MNHNY and CDR2 SVGAGI (reference sequence). The V end lost 6 bases, the J end lost 0 bases, and 12 bases lay between the germline ends. This CDR3 is built from 15 residues. The CDR3: CASRRQPYSNQPQHF. In nucleotides, the CDR3 is TGTGCCAGCAGAAGACAGCCTTATAGCAATCAGCCCCAGCATTTT.

The chain employs TRBV5-1 and TRBJ1-2; 7 bases map to TRBD1. Trimming took 4 bases from V and 2 from J; bases not matched to a gene: 2. This CDR3 spans 13 amino acids. The germline V gene has CDR1 SGHRS and CDR2 YFSETQ. CDR3 sequence: CASSTTGNYGYTF. DNA of the CDR3: TGCGCCAGCAGCACGACAGGGAACTATGGCTACACCTTC.

This chain connects TRBV4-2 to TRBJ2-1; tentative D call: TRBD1 (5 bases). Per germline, CDR1 LGHNA and CDR2 YNFKEQ. The CDR3 runs 17 residues. V lost 5 bases to trimming and J lost 0 bases, with 17 bases between them. The CDR3 sequence is CASSSPTVPSSYNEQFF. The CDR3 DNA follows: TGTGCCAGCAGCTCTCCGACAGTCCCGAGCTCCTACAATGAGCAGTTCTTC.

V and J are TRBV4-1 and TRBJ2-1, with D maybe TRBD2 (5 bases). The CDR3 has 15 amino acids. Germline V lookup: CDR1 MGHRA, CDR2 YSYEKL. Deletions cut 1 base from V and 3 bases from J, with 10 bases between. The DNA for the CDR3 is TGCGCCAGCAGCCAAGGAGACCGGGACTACAATGAGCAGTTCTTC. Its protein is CASSQGDRDYNEQFF.

To note about this clone: It is unclear where the CDR3 begins or ends on the DNA, so no DNA is shown, and the CDR3 is as TCRdb lists it. Within the sample, other DNA sequences also encode this same CDR3. The chain links TRBV5-1 to TRBJ2-2; the table's D call TRBD1 went unverified against the DNA. Germline assignment: CDR1 SGHRS and CDR2 YFSETQ. The CDR3 has 15 residues if both end residues are counted. The chain's CDR3 is CASSLVGQGIGELFF.

The rearrangement joins TRBV7-6 to TRBJ1-6; TRBD1 matches at 11 bases. The CDR3 contains 16 residues. Losses at the gene ends were 7 bases for V and 7 bases for J; bases not matched to a gene: 9. Germline CDR1 and CDR2: SGHVS and FNYEAQ. CDR3 sequence (DNA): TGTGCCAGCACCCGGGGGACAGGGGGTTTAAATTCACCCCTCCACTTT. This gives the protein CASTRGTGGLNSPLHF. Full variable domain (missing parts from reference TRBV7-6 and TRBJ1-6): GAGVSQSPRYKVTKRGQDVALRCDPISGHVSLYWYRQALGQGPEFLTYFNYEAQQDKSGLPNDRFSAERPEGSISTLTIQRTEQRDSAMYRCASTRGTGGLNSPLHFGNGTRLTVT.

This clone has only a few counts. The chain couples TRBV7-9 to TRBJ1-3; D gene uncertain. Germline V gene sequence: CDR1 SEHNR, CDR2 FQNEAQ (reference sequence). The V end lost 5 bases, the J end lost 4 bases, and 9 bases lay between the germline ends. CDR3 length: 13 residues. CDR3 in DNA: TGTGCCAGCAGCGCCGGAGAAGGAAACACCATATATTTT. Translating gives CASSAGEGNTIYF.

The V gene is TRBV18, the J gene TRBJ1-2; TRBD1 agrees at 7 bases. The CDR3 covers 14 residues. Germline CDR1 and CDR2: KGHSH and LQKENI. The V and J ends lost 8 bases and 3 bases, in that order; junction bases with no gene match: 9. DNA for the CDR3: TGTGCCAGCACCCACCAGGGGGAAGACTATGGCTACACCTTC. The encoded protein is CASTHQGEDYGYTF.

The rearrangement uses TRBV7-2 and TRBJ2-1, with D maybe TRBD2 (6 bases). The length of the CDR3 is 15 residues. CDR1 is SGHTA, CDR2 FQGNSA, per germline. V was shortened by 0 bases and J by 2 bases, with 8 bases between the two germline ends. CDR3 DNA: TGTGCCAGCAGCTTAGCTAGCGGACCCTACAATGAGCAGTTCTTC. Amino acids: CASSLASGPYNEQFF.

This clone came up a few times. The chain carries TRBV14 and TRBJ1-1; 7 nucleotides agree with TRBD1. Germline V gene data show CDR1 as SGHDN and CDR2 as FVKESK. CDR3 length: 19 amino acids. Losses at the gene ends were 0 bases for V and 3 bases for J; bases not matched to a gene: 16. The CDR3 DNA follows: TGTGCCAGCAGCCAAGACAGGGGGAGTTGGGTGATAGAGGACACTGAAGCTTTCTTT. Amino acids: CASSQDRGSWVIEDTEAFF.

This clone was picked up one time. This rearrangement joins TRBV5-1 to TRBJ2-1; D remains ambiguous. V lost 0 bases, J lost 7 bases, and 8 bases lay in between. The germline V gene encodes CDR1 SGHRS and CDR2 YFSETQ. The CDR3 covers 13 residues. CDR3 bases: TGCGCCAGCAGCTTGGGGCCACAGAATGAGCAGTTCTTC. Translating it yields CASSLGPQNEQFF.

The chain links TRBV11-2 to TRBJ2-3; weak D call: TRBD2 (6 bases). The ends were cut back, 2 bases at V and 1 base at J, with 16 bases in the middle. The CDR3 runs to 17 residues. Germline-derived CDR1 and CDR2 are SGHAT and FQNNGV. The CDR3 DNA sequence: TGTGCCAGCAGCTTACCACCACCTGGCGGGGGCACAGATACGCAGTATTTT. Protein sequence: CASSLPPPGGGTDTQYF. The full variable domain, completed using reference TRBV11-2 and TRBJ2-3, is EAGVAQSPRYKIIEKRQSVAFWCNPISGHATLYWYQQILGQGPKLLIQFQNNGVVDDSQLPKDRFSAERLKGVDSTLKIQPAKLEDSAVYLCASSLPPPGGGTDTQYFGPGTRLTVL.

The V and J genes are TRBV6-1 and TRBJ2-2; 12 nucleotides line up with TRBD2. The CDR3 consists of 15 residues. Germline V lookup: CDR1 MNHNS, CDR2 SASEGT. With 5 bases clipped from V and 5 bases from J, the junction kept 3 bases outside the gene matches. The CDR3 nucleotides are TGTGCCAGCAGTACTCTAGCGGGGGGGACCGGGGAGCTGTTTTTT. This encodes CASSTLAGGTGELFF.

This clone was recorded once. This chain connects TRBV30 to TRBJ2-7, with a possible D match to TRBD2 (6 bases). V lost 0 bases and J 1 base, leaving 13 bases between the germline ends. CDR1 and CDR2 from the germline V gene are GTSNPN and SVGIG (reference sequence). This CDR3 is 15 amino acids long. CDR3: CAWSVPGLPSYEQYF. The CDR3 bases are TGTGCCTGGAGTGTACCGGGACTGCCTTCCTACGAGCAGTACTTC.

The chain carries TRBV7-3 and TRBJ2-5; TRBD1 matches 7 bases. CDR3 length equals 16 residues. Germline assignment: CDR1 SGHTA and CDR2 FQGTGA. V lost 5 bases, J lost 7 bases, and 16 bases stayed unmatched. The CDR3 nucleotides read TGTGCCAGCAGCCCCTCCGGTGGCCCAGGGGGACGGACCCAGTACTTC. It yields the protein CASSPSGGPGGRTQYF.

This clone was seen only once. The chain employs TRBV30 and TRBJ2-1, with no clear D. This CDR3 is 14 amino acids long. Germline V gives CDR1 GTSNPN, CDR2 SVGIG (reference sequence). Trimming removed 0 bases from V and 0 bases from J, with 6 bases in between. The CDR3 spells CAWSVTGSYNEQFF. In DNA form, the CDR3 reads TGTGCCTGGAGTGTAACCGGCTCCTACAATGAGCAGTTCTTC.

The rearrangement joins TRBV30 to TRBJ2-7, with TRBD2 matching 7 bases. CDR1 and CDR2 from the germline V gene are GTSNPN and SVGIG (reference sequence). This CDR3 has 15 amino acids. V gave up 5 bases and J gave up 0 bases; unmatched junction bases: 10. The chain's CDR3 is CAWGRGSLASYEQYF. The CDR3 DNA follows: TGTGCCTGGGGGCGGGGGAGTCTGGCCTCCTACGAGCAGTACTTC. The full variable domain, rest sourced from reference TRBV30 and TRBJ2-7, is SQTIHQWPATLVQPVGSPLSLECTVEGTSNPNLYWYRQAAGRGLQLLFYSVGIGQISSEVPQNLSASRPQDRQFILSSKKLLLSDSGFYLCAWGRGSLASYEQYFGPGTRLTVT.

The J gene is TRBJ1-3, the V gene TRBV19; 8 bases are a match to TRBD1. V trimming: 4 bases; J trimming: 2 bases; junction bases outside the gene matches: 4. This CDR3 region has 15 residues. Per the germline V gene, CDR1 is LNHDA and CDR2 is SQIVND (reference sequence). CDR3 DNA: TGTGCCAGTAGTACGACAGGGGCCCCTGGAAACACCATATATTTT. This codes for CASSTTGAPGNTIYF.

The chain combines TRBV6-6 with TRBJ1-6, with 8 bases identical to TRBD1. Trimming at V came to 1 base and at J to 7 bases, leaving 3 bases not matched to a gene. Looked up from germline, CDR1 is MNHNY and CDR2 is SVGAGI (reference sequence). CDR3 size: 15 residues. The CDR3: CASSYFTGGNSPLHF. DNA of the CDR3: TGTGCCAGCAGTTACTTCACAGGGGGAAATTCACCCCTCCACTTT.

J is TRBJ2-2 and V is TRBV5-1; 8 nucleotides line up with TRBD1. Germline CDR1 is SGHRS and CDR2 is YFSETQ. V shed 4 bases and J 5 bases; nucleotides not matched to a gene: 10. The CDR3 is made up of 16 amino acids. CDR3 DNA sequence: TGCGCCAGCAGCCTGGACCGGGACAGGCGGACCGGGGAGCTGTTTTTT. Amino acid sequence: CASSLDRDRRTGELFF.